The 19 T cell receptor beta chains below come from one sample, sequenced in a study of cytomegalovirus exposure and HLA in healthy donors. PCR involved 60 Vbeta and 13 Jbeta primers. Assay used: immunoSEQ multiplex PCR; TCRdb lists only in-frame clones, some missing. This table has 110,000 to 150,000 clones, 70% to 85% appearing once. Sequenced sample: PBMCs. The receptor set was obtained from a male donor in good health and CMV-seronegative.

This chain's CDR3 is CASSQGGGCEQFF. The CDR3 DNA reads as TGTGCCAGCAGTCAAGGGGGGGGATGTGAGCAGTTCTTC. This chain links TRBV27 with TRBJ2-1; weak D call: TRBD2 (7 bases). Germline V lookup: CDR1 MNHEY, CDR2 SMNVEV (reference sequence). The CDR3 has 13 amino acids. Trimming took off 5 bases at V and 9 bases at J, with 14 bases between the two ends.

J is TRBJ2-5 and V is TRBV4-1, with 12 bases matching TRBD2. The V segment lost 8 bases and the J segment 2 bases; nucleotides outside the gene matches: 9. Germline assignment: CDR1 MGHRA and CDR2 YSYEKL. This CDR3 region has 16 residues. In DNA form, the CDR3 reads TGCGCCAGCCGGCGGACTAGCGGGATTTGGCAAGAGACCCAGTACTTC. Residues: CASRRTSGIWQETQYF.

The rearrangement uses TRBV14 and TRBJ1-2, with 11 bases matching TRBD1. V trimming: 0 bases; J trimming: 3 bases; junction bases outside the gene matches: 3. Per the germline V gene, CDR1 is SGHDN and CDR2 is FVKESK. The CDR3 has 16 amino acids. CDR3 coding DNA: TGTGCCAGCAGCCAAGATGGGACAGGGGGGTACTATGGCTACACCTTC. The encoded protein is CASSQDGTGGYYGYTF.

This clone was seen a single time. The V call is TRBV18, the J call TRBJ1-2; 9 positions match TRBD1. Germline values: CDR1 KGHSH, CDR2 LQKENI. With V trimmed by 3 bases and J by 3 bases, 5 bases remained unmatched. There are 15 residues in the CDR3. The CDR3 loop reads CASSPDRGIDYGYTF. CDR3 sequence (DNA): TGTGCCAGCTCACCGGACAGGGGAATAGACTATGGCTACACCTTC.

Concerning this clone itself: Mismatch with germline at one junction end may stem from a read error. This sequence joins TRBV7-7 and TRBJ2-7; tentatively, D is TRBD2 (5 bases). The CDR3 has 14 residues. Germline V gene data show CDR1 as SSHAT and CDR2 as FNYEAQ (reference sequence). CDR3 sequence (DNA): TGTGCTAGCAGCTTAGCAGAGGGATCGGGCGAGCAGTACTTC. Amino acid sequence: CASSLAEGSGEQYF. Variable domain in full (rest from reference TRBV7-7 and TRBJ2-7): GAGVSQSPRYKVTKRGQDVTLRCDPISSHATLYWYQQALGQGPEFLTYFNYEAQPDKSGLPSDRFSAERPEGSISTLTIQRTEQRDSAMYRCASSLAEGSGEQYFGPGTRLTVT.

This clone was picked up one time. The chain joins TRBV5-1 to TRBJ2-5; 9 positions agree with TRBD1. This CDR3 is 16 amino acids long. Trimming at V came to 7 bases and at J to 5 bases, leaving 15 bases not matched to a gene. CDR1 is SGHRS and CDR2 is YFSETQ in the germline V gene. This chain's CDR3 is CASVQLGQGREETQYF. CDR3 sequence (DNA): TGCGCCAGCGTCCAGCTGGGACAGGGAAGGGAGGAGACCCAGTACTTC.

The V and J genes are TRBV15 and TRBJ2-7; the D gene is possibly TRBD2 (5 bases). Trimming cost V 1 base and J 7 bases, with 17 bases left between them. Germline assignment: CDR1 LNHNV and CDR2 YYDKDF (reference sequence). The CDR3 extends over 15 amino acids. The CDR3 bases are TGTGCCACCAGCAGAGCTGGAGAGGGCAATCGGGAGCAGTACTTC. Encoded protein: CATSRAGEGNREQYF.

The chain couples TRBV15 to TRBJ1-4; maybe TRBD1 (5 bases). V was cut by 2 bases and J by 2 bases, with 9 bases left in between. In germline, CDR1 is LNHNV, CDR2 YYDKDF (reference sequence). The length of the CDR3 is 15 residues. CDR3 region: CATSRLTATNEKLFF. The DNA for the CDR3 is TGTGCCACCAGCAGACTGACAGCCACTAATGAAAAACTGTTTTTT.

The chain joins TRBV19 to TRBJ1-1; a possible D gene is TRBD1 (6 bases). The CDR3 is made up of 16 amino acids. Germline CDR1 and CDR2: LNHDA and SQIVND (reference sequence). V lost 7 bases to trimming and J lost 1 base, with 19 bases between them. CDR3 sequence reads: CASMGVPGQRNTEAFF. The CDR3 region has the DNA TGTGCCAGTATGGGGGTTCCGGGACAACGGAACACTGAAGCTTTCTTT. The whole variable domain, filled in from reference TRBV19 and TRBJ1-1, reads DGGITQSPKYLFRKEGQNVTLSCEQNLNHDAMYWYRQDPGQGLRLIYYSQIVNDFQKGDIAEGYSVSREKKESFPLTVTSAQKNPTAFYLCASMGVPGQRNTEAFFGQGTRLTVV.

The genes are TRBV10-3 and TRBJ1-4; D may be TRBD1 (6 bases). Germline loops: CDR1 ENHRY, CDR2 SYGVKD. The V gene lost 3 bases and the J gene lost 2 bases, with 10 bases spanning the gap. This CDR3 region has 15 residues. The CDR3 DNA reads TGTGCCATCAGTGAAGCGGGGGCCACTAATGAAAAACTGTTTTTT. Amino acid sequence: CAISEAGATNEKLFF.

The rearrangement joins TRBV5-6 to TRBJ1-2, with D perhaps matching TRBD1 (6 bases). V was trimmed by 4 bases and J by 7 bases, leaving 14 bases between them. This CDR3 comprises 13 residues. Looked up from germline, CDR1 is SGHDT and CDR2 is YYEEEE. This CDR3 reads CASSLSQGSGYTF. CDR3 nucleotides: TGTGCCAGCAGCCTGTCACAGGGATCTGGCTACACCTTC.

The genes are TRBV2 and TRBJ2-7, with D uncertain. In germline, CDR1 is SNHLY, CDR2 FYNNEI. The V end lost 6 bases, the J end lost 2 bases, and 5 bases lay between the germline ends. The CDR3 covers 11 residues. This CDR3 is CASSITYEQYF. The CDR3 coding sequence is TGTGCCAGCAGCATCACCTACGAGCAGTACTTC.

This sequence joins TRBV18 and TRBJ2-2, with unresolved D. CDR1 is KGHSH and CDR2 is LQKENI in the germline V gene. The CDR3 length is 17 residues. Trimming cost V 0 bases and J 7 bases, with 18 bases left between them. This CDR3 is CASSPPSEGGSHGELFF. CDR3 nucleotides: TGTGCCAGCTCACCACCGAGCGAAGGCGGATCCCACGGGGAGCTGTTTTTT.

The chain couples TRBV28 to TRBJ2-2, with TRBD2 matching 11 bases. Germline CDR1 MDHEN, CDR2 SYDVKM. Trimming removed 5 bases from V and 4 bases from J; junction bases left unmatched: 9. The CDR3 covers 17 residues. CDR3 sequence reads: CASSTIAGGPGTGELFF. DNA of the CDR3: TGTGCCAGCAGTACCATAGCGGGAGGGCCGGGCACCGGGGAGCTGTTTTTT. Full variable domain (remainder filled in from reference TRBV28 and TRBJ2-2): DVKVTQSSRYLVKRTGEKVFLECVQDMDHENMFWYRQDPGLGLRLIYFSYDVKMKEKGDIPEGYSVSREKKERFSLILESASTNQTSMYLCASSTIAGGPGTGELFFGEGSRLTVL.

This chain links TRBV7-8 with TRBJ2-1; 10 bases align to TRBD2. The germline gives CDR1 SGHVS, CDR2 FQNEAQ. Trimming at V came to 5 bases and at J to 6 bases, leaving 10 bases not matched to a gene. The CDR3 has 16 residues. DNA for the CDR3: TGTGCCAGCAGCACCATTCTAGCGGGAGTTCCCAATGAGCAGTTCTTC. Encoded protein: CASSTILAGVPNEQFF. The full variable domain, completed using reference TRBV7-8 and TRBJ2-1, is GAGVSQSPRYKVAKRGQDVALRCDPISGHVSLFWYQQALGQGPEFLTYFQNEAQLDKSGLPSDRFFAERPEGSVSTLKIQRTQQEDSAVYLCASSTILAGVPNEQFFGPGTRLTVL.

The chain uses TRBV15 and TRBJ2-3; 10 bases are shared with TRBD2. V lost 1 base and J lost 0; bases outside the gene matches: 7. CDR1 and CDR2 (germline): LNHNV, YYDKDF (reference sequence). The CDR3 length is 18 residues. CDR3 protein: CATSRARASGGSTDTQYF. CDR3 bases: TGTGCCACCAGCAGAGCCCGGGCTAGCGGGGGCAGCACAGATACGCAGTATTTT.

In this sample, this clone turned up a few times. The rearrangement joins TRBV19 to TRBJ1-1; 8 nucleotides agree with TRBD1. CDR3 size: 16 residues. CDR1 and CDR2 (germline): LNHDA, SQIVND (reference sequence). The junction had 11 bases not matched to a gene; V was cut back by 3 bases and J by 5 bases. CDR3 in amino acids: CASSMGWTGRETEAFF. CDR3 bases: TGTGCCAGTAGTATGGGGTGGACAGGGAGGGAGACTGAAGCTTTCTTT.

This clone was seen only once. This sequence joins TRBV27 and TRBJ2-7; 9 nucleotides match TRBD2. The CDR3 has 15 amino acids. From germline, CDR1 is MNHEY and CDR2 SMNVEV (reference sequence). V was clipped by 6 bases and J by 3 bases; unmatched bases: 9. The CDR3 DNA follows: TGTGCCAGCAGCCCCCGGCTAGCGGGAATCTACGAGCAGTACTTC. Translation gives CASSPRLAGIYEQYF.

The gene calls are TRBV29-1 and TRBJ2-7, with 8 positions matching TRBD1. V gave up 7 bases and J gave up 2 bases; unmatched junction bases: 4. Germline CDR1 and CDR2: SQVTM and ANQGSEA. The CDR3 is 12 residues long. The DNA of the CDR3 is TGCAGCGCCCGGACAGGGACCTACGAGCAGTACTTC. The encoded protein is CSARTGTYEQYF.